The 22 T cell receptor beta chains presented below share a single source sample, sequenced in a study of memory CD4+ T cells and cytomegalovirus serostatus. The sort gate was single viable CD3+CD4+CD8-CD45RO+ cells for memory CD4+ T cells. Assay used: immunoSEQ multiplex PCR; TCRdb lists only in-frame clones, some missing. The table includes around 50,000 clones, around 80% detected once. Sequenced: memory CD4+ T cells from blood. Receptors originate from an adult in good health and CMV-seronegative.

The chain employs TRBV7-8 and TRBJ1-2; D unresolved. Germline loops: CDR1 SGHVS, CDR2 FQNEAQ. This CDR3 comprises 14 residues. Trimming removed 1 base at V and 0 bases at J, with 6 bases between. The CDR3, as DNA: TGTGCCAGCAGCTTAGTTGGGCCTAACTATGGCTACACCTTC. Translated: CASSLVGPNYGYTF.

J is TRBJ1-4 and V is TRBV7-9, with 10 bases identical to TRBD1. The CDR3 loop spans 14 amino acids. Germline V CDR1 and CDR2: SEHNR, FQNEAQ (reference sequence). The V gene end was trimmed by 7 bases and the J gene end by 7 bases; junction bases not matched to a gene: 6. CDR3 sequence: CASIDDRGPEKLFF. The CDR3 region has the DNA TGTGCCAGCATCGACGACAGGGGGCCTGAAAAACTGTTTTTT.

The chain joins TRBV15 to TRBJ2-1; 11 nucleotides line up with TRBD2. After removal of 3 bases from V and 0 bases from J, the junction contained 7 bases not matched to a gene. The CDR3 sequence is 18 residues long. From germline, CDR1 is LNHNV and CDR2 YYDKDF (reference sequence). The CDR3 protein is CATSRGLAATSSYNEQFF. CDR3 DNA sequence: TGTGCCACCAGCAGGGGACTAGCGGCCACGAGCTCCTACAATGAGCAGTTCTTC.

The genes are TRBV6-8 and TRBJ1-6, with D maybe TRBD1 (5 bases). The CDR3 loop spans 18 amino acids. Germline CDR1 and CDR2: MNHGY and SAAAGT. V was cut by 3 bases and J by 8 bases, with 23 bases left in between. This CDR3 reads CASSYWVPSGSRYSPLHF. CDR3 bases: TGTGCCAGCAGTTATTGGGTGCCCTCAGGGAGTAGGTATTCACCCCTCCACTTT.

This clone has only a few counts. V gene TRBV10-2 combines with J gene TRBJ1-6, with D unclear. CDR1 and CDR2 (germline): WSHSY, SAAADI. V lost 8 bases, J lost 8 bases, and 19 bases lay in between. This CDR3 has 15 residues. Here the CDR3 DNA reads TGCGCCAGCCCAGGAGGGAGGGAACGTCATTCACCCCTCCACTTT. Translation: CASPGGRERHSPLHF.

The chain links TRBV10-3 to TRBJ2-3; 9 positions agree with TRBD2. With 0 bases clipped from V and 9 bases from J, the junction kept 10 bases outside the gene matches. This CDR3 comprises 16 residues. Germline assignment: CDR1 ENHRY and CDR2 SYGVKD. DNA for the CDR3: TGTGCCATCAGTGAGTCGATGCGGGGGGGCCTGGACACGCAGTATTTT. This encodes CAISESMRGGLDTQYF.

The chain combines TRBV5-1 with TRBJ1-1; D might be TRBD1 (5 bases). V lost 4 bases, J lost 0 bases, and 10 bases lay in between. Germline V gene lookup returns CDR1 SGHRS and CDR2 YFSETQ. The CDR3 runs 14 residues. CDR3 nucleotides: TGCGCCAGCAGCGTTCGGGGGGTGAACACTGAAGCTTTCTTT. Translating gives CASSVRGVNTEAFF.

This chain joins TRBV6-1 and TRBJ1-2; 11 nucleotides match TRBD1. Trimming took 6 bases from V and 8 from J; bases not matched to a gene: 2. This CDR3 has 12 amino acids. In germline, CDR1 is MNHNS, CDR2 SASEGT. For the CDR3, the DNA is TGTGCCAGCAGGGACAGGGGGCTCGGCTACACCTTC. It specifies CASRDRGLGYTF.

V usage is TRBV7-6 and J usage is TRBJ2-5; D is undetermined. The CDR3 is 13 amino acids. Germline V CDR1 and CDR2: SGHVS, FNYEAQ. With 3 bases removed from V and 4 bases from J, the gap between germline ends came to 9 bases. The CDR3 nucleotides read TGTGCCAGCAGCTTGGCCCCAAGAGAGACCCAGTACTTC. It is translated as CASSLAPRETQYF.

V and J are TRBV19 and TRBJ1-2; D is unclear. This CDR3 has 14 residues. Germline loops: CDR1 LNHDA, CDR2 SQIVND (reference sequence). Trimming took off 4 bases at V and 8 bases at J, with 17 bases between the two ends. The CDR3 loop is CASSTGPRSVGYTF. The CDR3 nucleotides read TGTGCCAGTAGTACCGGGCCCAGGTCGGTCGGCTACACCTTC. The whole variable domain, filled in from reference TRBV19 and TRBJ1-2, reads DGGITQSPKYLFRKEGQNVTLSCEQNLNHDAMYWYRQDPGQGLRLIYYSQIVNDFQKGDIAEGYSVSREKKESFPLTVTSAQKNPTAFYLCASSTGPRSVGYTFGSGTRLTVV.

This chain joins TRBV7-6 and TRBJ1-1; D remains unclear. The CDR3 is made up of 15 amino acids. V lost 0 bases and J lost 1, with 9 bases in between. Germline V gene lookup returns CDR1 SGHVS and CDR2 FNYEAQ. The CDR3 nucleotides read TGTGCCAGCAGCTTAGCTTTTGGACGGAACACTGAAGCTTTCTTT. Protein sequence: CASSLAFGRNTEAFF.

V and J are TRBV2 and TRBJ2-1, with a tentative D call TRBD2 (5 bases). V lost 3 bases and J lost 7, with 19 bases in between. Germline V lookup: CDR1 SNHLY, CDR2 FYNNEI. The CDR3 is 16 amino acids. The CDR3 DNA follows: TGTGCCAGCAGTGACGGTCGGGGTCCTTTGTGGAATGAGCAGTTCTTC. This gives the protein CASSDGRGPLWNEQFF.

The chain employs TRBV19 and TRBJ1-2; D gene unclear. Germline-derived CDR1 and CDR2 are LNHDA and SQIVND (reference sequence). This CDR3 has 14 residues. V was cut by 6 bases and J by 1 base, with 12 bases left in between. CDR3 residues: CASSPLDRNYGYTF. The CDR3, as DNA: TGTGCCAGTAGCCCTTTGGATCGTAACTATGGCTACACCTTC.

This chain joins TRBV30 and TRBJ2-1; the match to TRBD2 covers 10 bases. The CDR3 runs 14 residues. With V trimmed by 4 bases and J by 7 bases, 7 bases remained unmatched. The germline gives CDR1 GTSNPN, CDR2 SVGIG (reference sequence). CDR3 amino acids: CAWTKRGGWNEQFF. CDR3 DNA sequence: TGTGCCTGGACAAAGCGGGGGGGCTGGAATGAGCAGTTCTTC.

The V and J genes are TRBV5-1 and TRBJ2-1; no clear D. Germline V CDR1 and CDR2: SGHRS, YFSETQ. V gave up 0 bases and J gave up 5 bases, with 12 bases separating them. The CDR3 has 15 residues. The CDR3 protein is CASSLVVGSDNEQFF. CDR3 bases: TGCGCCAGCAGCTTGGTGGTCGGTTCTGACAATGAGCAGTTCTTC. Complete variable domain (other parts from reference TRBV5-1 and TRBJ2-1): KAGVTQTPRYLIKTRGQQVTLSCSPISGHRSVSWYQQTPGQGLQFLFEYFSETQRNKGNFPGRFSGRQFSNSRSEMNVSTLELGDSALYLCASSLVVGSDNEQFFGPGTRLTVL.

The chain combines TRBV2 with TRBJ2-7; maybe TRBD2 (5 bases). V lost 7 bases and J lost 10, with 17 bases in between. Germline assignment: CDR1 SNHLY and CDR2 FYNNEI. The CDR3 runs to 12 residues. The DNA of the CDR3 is TGTGCCAGCACTAGTAACGCCCCGGGACAGTACTTC. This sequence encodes CASTSNAPGQYF.

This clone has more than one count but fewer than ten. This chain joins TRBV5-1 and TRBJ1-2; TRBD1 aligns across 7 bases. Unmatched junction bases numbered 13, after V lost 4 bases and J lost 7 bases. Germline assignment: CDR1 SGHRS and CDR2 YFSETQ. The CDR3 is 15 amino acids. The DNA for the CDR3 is TGCGCCAGCAGCCCCACTGGGGCAGGGGGGAGTGGCTACACCTTC. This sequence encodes CASSPTGAGGSGYTF. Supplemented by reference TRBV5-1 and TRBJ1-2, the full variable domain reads KAGVTQTPRYLIKTRGQQVTLSCSPISGHRSVSWYQQTPGQGLQFLFEYFSETQRNKGNFPGRFSGRQFSNSRSEMNVSTLELGDSALYLCASSPTGAGGSGYTFGSGTRLTVV.

CDR3 loop: CAWSVSAGIDTQYF. CDR3 nucleotide sequence: TGTGCCTGGAGTGTAAGCGCGGGGATTGATACGCAGTATTTT. V is TRBV30 and J is TRBJ2-3; D might be TRBD2 (6 bases). The CDR3 consists of 14 residues. V was shortened by 0 bases and J by 6 bases, with 13 bases between the two germline ends. CDR1 and CDR2 from the germline V gene are GTSNPN and SVGIG (reference sequence).

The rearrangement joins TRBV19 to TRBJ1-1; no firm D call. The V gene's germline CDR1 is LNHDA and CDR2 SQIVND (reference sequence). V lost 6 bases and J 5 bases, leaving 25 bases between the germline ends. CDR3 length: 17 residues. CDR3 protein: CASSPRRAQNGRTEAFF. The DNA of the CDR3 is TGTGCCAGTAGCCCCCGGCGGGCGCAAAACGGTAGGACTGAAGCTTTCTTT.

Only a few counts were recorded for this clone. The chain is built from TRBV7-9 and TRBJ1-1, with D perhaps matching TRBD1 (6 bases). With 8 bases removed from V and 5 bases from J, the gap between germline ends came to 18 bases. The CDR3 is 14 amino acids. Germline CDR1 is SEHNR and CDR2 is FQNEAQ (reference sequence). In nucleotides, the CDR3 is TGTGCCAGCGCGGGGGGGCTCGTGGGAACTGAAGCTTTCTTT. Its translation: CASAGGLVGTEAFF.

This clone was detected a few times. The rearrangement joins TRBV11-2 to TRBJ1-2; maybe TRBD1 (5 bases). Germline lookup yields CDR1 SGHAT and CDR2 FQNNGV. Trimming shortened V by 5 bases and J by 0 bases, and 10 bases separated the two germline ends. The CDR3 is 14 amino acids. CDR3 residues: CASSPGTANYGYTF. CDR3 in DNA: TGTGCCAGCAGCCCCGGGACGGCTAACTATGGCTACACCTTC. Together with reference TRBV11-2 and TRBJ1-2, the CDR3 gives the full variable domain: EAGVAQSPRYKIIEKRQSVAFWCNPISGHATLYWYQQILGQGPKLLIQFQNNGVVDDSQLPKDRFSAERLKGVDSTLKIQPAKLEDSAVYLCASSPGTANYGYTFGSGTRLTVV.

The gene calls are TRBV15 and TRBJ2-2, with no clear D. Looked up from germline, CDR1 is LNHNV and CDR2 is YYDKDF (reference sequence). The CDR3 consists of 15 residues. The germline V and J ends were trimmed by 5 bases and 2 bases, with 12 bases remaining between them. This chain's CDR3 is CATSHGRPNTGELFF. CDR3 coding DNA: TGTGCCACCAGCCATGGAAGACCAAACACCGGGGAGCTGTTTTTT.